This is a list of T cell receptor beta chains from one sample in a study of blood T cells in healthy people across ages. TCRdb used MiXCR to reprocess the 5' RACE reads, holding one entry per CDR3 protein. The sample holds about 1 million distinct CDR3 sequences, 35% to 50% seen once. Sequencing was performed on blood. The receptors come from a woman in her sixties in good health. The CDR3 runs from the conserved cysteine through the conserved F or W. The order of the fields is J gene, clone size, V gene, CDR3 protein. Size tells how often a clone was seen (once, few, many) or the class of an expanded clone, and some rows leave it out.

- - TRBV6-4 CASSEVAGGPYEQYF
- - TRBV5-5 CASSGLAGVYNEQYF
TRBJ1-1 few TRBV10-3 CAISGQVNTEAFF
TRBJ2-7 - TRBV20-1 CSAWSGRHKKQYF
TRBJ2-7 - TRBV4-1 CASSQRGQGRSYEQYF
TRBJ2-1 - TRBV10-3 CAISESLTSGRGNEQFF
TRBJ2-3 few TRBV6-1 CASSGTGLFGTQYF
TRBJ2-1 - TRBV20-1 CSAASGGRIWDEQFF
- - TRBV7-9 CASSAPLGSGSEETQYF
TRBJ1-4 - TRBV25-1 CASSELSHGTGEKLFF
TRBJ2-1 - TRBV19 CASSYDRGGNEQFF
TRBJ2-7 once TRBV4-1 CASSQDVGQLNEQYF
- - TRBV28 CASSVRLAKNIQYF
TRBJ2-7 - TRBV6-6 CASSYSKAVSYEQYF
TRBJ2-5 few TRBV12-3/TRBV12-4 CASSFSDGSGAYQETQYF
TRBJ2-5 once TRBV20-1 CSASRSLAASYQETQYF
TRBJ2-3 - TRBV7-9 CASSSSGDYPTDTQYF
TRBJ2-1 - TRBV12-3/TRBV12-4 CASSSLEGAIQFF
TRBJ2-1 - TRBV6-6 CASLTSGGEQFF
TRBJ2-4 few TRBV2 CASRRWGGRNIQYF
TRBJ2-1 few TRBV29-1 CSVESLAGVRQFF
TRBJ2-7 - TRBV5-1 CASSLASRSSGEQYF
TRBJ1-1 - TRBV21-1 CASSNGPLPDGTEAFF
TRBJ2-5 - TRBV20-1 CSASVGGRETQYF
TRBJ1-1 - TRBV15 CATSRDRAYNTEAFF
TRBJ1-2 - TRBV29-1 CSVERDGLYGYTF
TRBJ2-1 many TRBV20-1 CSATQGGQFNEQFF
TRBJ2-5 - TRBV2 CASSEGAQGTQYF
TRBJ2-7 - TRBV7-9 CASSVPGLGSGEQYF
TRBJ1-4 - TRBV6-1 CASAPQPNEKLFF
TRBJ2-1 few TRBV10-3 CAIKLSGPNNEQFF
TRBJ2-5 few TRBV29-1 CSTEGREETQYF
TRBJ1-5 - TRBV27 CASGLMGHLNQHF
TRBJ2-3 - TRBV2 CASSGLAGMTDTQYF
TRBJ1-5 - TRBV15 CATSRGGTGSNQPQHF
TRBJ2-1 - TRBV6-1 CASISGGYLYNEQFF
TRBJ1-5 - TRBV6-2/TRBV6-3 CASSYDRGRNQPQHF
TRBJ2-5 few TRBV30 CAQRVAGVETQYF
TRBJ2-5 - TRBV6-5 CASKPGTELQETQYF
TRBJ2-7 - TRBV7-2 CASRPRGQGYEQYF
TRBJ2-3 - TRBV28 CASRLATEVDTQYF
TRBJ2-5 few TRBV20-1 CSARDFWGSQETQYF
TRBJ2-3 - TRBV20-1 CSATCFPGQSCTDTQYF
TRBJ2-7 - TRBV3-1 CASSPRTSIRYEQYF
TRBJ2-3 few TRBV7-2 CASSTRQGRTDTQYF
TRBJ1-6 - TRBV9 CASSASDRAYNSPLHF
TRBJ1-2 - TRBV6-5 CASSGGWNYGYTF
TRBJ1-1 once TRBV13 CASSGRDTENTEAFF
TRBJ2-7 - TRBV4-2 CASSQDPPTSNEQYF
TRBJ2-7 many TRBV5-5 CASSLGGIYEQYF
TRBJ1-4 - TRBV20-1 CSATRSTNEKLFF
TRBJ1-1 - TRBV9 CASSPFGPNTEAFF
TRBJ2-7 few TRBV7-7 CASSSFLAAGGYEQYF
TRBJ2-1 many TRBV24-1 CATRSGSVAAEQFF
- - TRBV12-3/TRBV12-4 CASRPEQGAQGEQYF
TRBJ2-1 - TRBV20-1 CSARDLLGLAGIIDNEQFF